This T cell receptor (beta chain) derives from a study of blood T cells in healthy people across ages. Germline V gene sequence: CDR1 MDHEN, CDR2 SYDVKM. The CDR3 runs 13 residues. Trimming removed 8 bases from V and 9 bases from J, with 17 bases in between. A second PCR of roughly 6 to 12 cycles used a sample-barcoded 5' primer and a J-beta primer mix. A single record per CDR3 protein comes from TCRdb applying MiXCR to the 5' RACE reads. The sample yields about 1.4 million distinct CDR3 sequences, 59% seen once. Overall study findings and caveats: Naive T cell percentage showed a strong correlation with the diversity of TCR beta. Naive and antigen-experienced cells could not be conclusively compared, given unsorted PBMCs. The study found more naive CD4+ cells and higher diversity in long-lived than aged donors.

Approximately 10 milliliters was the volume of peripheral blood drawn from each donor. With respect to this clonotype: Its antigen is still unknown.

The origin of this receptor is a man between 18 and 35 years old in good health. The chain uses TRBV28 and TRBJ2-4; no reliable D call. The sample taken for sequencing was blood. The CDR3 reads CASLRPVVGIQYF. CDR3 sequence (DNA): TGTGCCAGCTTGCGGCCCGTGGTGGGCATTCAGTACTTC.